This T cell receptor (beta chain) was found in a study of CD8+CD57+ T cells in acquired aplastic anemia. Study-wide background: DNA from sorted CD4+ and CD8+ cells averaged approximately 2.9 ug. Reads per healthy sample averaged approximately 10 million (CD4+) and under 13 million (CD8+). Notes on the study in general: Common to patients and controls were roughly 30 CD8+ CDR3 sequences. Controls and patients did not differ significantly in CD8+ Simpson's diversity.

This CDR3 is 17 amino acids long. Trimming cost V 4 bases and J 1 base; bases outside gene matches: 13. Germline lookup yields CDR1 SGHRS and CDR2 YFSETQ. Researchers used genomic DNA as the template to profile TCR beta VDJ and CDR3. TCRdb ran MiXCR on the reads and lists one entry per CDR3 protein. The table records approximately 200,000 distinct CDR3 sequences, under 65% of them present only once. On this clonotype: Its specificity is not known.

The sequencing sample was made of sorted CD4+, CD8+, or CD8+CD57+ T cells (not recorded which) from PBMCs. The TCR comes from a human donor in good health. This chain connects TRBV5-1 to TRBJ2-7; TRBD2 aligns across 8 bases. CDR3 DNA: TGCGCCAGCAGCCGAACCCCTTTGCGGGAGGCATCCTACGAGCAGTACTTC. It is translated as CASSRTPLREASYEQYF.